The rows below give T cell receptor beta chains drawn from one sample of a study of control samples from healthy donors and cancer patients. Clones were read by immunoSEQ multiplex PCR, and TCRdb kept only the in-frame ones, dropping some. The sample lists around 120,000 clones; approximately 88% were seen once. The specimen sequenced was blood. The receptors derive from a man aged 40-49 years in good health. CDR3s include the opening cysteine and the closing phenylalanine or tryptophan. The D gene is left open where the match is weak. Size is omitted from some rows. Given values are once, few, many or a class for expanded clones.

cdr3_aa	cdr3_nt	d_call	j_call	v_call	clone_size
CAWSGGVNTEAFF	TGTGCCTGGAGCGGGGGGGTGAACACTGAAGCTTTCTTT	NA	TRBJ1-1	TRBV30	few
CASSPLAGTPEDSTLHF	TGTGCCAGCAGCCCATTAGCGGGGACCCCCGAGGATTCGACCCTCCACTTT	NA	TRBJ1-6	TRBV7-9	few
CASSSTEPVSNQPQHF	TGTGCCAGTAGTTCCACAGAGCCCGTTAGCAATCAGCCCCAGCATTTT	NA	TRBJ1-5	TRBV19	NA
CASSLDLVDNQPQHF	TGTGCCAGCAGCTTAGATCTCGTCGACAATCAGCCCCAGCATTTT	NA	TRBJ1-5	TRBV7-8	NA
CASSDGQGSNQPQHF	TGTGCCAGCAGTGATGGACAGGGTAGCAATCAGCCCCAGCATTTT	TRBD1	TRBJ1-5	TRBV6-1	NA
CASSIYRDRVLDGYTF	TGTGCCAGTAGTATATACCGGGACAGGGTACTTGATGGCTACACCTTC	TRBD1	TRBJ1-2	TRBV19	NA
CASSQSSTVQYF	TGTGCCAGCAGCCAATCCTCGACGGTACAGTACTTC	NA	TRBJ2-7	TRBV14	NA
CASSLEGTSQIYEQYF	TGTGCCAGCAGCTTAGAAGGGACTTCGCAAATTTACGAGCAGTACTTC	NA	TRBJ2-7	TRBV7-2	NA
CATSRVFSSSGNTIYF	TGTGCCACCAGCAGAGTGTTCTCCTCCTCTGGAAACACCATATATTTT	NA	TRBJ1-3	TRBV15	NA
CASSQSSPLHF	TGTGCCAGCAGCCAGAGTTCACCCCTCCACTTT	NA	TRBJ1-6	TRBV3-1/TRBV3-2	NA
CASSFRTGATGNTIYF	TGTGCCAGCAGTTTCCGGACAGGGGCTACTGGAAACACCATATATTTT	TRBD1	TRBJ1-3	TRBV3-1/TRBV3-2	NA
CASSPTSGGASEQFF	TGTGCCAGCAGCCCTACTAGCGGGGGGGCCTCTGAGCAGTTCTTC	TRBD2	TRBJ2-1	TRBV11-3	NA
CATSGGGAEGPNEKLFF	TGTGCCACCAGTGGGGGAGGGGCAGAAGGCCCTAATGAAAAACTGTTTTTT	NA	TRBJ1-4	TRBV24-1	NA
CASSYSYEQYF	TGCGCCAGCAGCTACTCCTACGAGCAGTACTTC	NA	TRBJ2-7	TRBV5-1	NA
CSASRQNSGNTIYF	TGCAGTGCTAGTCGACAGAACTCTGGAAACACCATATATTTT	NA	TRBJ1-3	TRBV20-1	NA
CASSVTASNTEAFF	TGTGCCAGCAGCGTCACAGCGTCGAACACTGAAGCTTTCTTT	NA	TRBJ1-1	TRBV9	NA
CASSLDRMGNEKLFF	TGTGCCAGCAGCCTAGACCGAATGGGTAATGAAAAACTGTTTTTT	NA	TRBJ1-4	TRBV11-2	NA
CASSALQGAGYEQYF	TGTGCCAGCAGCGCGTTACAGGGGGCAGGCTACGAGCAGTACTTC	TRBD1	TRBJ2-7	TRBV13	NA
CASSLARLAGGPNEQFF	TGTGCCAGCAGCTTAGCCCGCCTAGCGGGGGGTCCTAATGAGCAGTTCTTC	TRBD2	TRBJ2-1	TRBV7-6	NA
CASRPGQIGRGNQPQHF	TGTGCCAGCAGACCCGGACAGATCGGCCGCGGCAATCAGCCCCAGCATTTT	NA	TRBJ1-5	TRBV2	NA
CASSLGQIMNTEAFF	TGCGCCAGCAGCTTGGGTCAGATTATGAACACTGAAGCTTTCTTT	NA	TRBJ1-1	TRBV5-1	NA
CASSHDQRTDTQYF	TGCGCCAGCAGCCACGATCAGCGCACAGATACGCAGTATTTT	NA	TRBJ2-3	TRBV4-3	NA
CASSLAQGGQGGEQYF	TGTGCCAGCAGCTTAGCGCAGGGGGGACAGGGAGGCGAGCAGTACTTC	TRBD1	TRBJ2-7	TRBV7-2	NA
CASSLRDDQPQHF	TGTGCCAGCAGTTTAAGGGACGATCAGCCCCAGCATTTT	NA	TRBJ1-5	TRBV12-3/TRBV12-4	NA
CASSPSGGAGDTQYF	TGTGCCAGCAGTCCTAGCGGGGGGGCGGGAGATACGCAGTATTTT	TRBD2	TRBJ2-3	TRBV2	NA
CASSEFIDRSNQPQHF	TGTGCCAGCAGTGAATTCATCGACAGAAGCAATCAGCCCCAGCATTTT	NA	TRBJ1-5	TRBV6-1	NA
CASSWTGSSYEQYF	TGTGCCAGCTCATGGACGGGCAGCTCCTACGAGCAGTACTTC	NA	TRBJ2-7	TRBV18	NA
CASRGQVRTEAFF	TGTGCCAGCCGAGGACAGGTGAGGACTGAAGCTTTCTTT	TRBD1	TRBJ1-1	TRBV18	once
CASSPQTGPMVEQYF	TGTGCCAGCAGCCCCCAGACAGGACCCATGGTCGAGCAGTACTTC	NA	TRBJ2-7	TRBV9	NA
CASSATDTQYF	TGTGCCAGCTCAGCTACAGATACGCAGTATTTT	NA	TRBJ2-3	TRBV18	NA
CASSFAGEGEKLFF	TGTGCCAGCAGTTTCGCAGGGGAGGGTGAAAAACTGTTTTTT	NA	TRBJ1-4	TRBV6-5	NA
CATSLRGAVNTEAFF	TGTGCCACCAGCCTCAGAGGAGCGGTAAACACTGAAGCTTTCTTT	NA	TRBJ1-1	TRBV15	NA
CASNGGGPDEKLFF	TGTGCCAGCAACGGGGGGGGGCCAGATGAAAAACTGTTTTTT	NA	TRBJ1-4	TRBV5-8	once
CSVEGGGEQYF	TGCAGCGTGGAAGGGGGGGGCGAGCAGTACTTC	NA	TRBJ2-7	TRBV29-1	NA
CSVTDRSRKETQYF	TGCAGCGTAACCGACCGATCCCGTAAAGAGACCCAGTACTTC	NA	TRBJ2-5	TRBV29-1	NA
CASSSTSGGPTDTQYF	TGTGCCAGTAGTTCGACTAGCGGGGGCCCCACAGATACGCAGTATTTT	TRBD2	TRBJ2-3	TRBV19	NA
CASSPQGASVNEKLFF	TGCGCCAGCAGCCCCCAGGGGGCTTCGGTTAATGAAAAACTGTTTTTT	TRBD1	TRBJ1-4	TRBV4-1	NA
CASSNYRTGNPEAFF	TGTGCCAGCAGCAACTACCGAACAGGGAACCCTGAAGCTTTCTTT	NA	TRBJ1-1	TRBV11-3	NA
CASRAIVYEQYF	TGTGCCAGCAGAGCCATAGTTTACGAGCAGTACTTC	NA	TRBJ2-7	TRBV6-5	once
CASSFQGTNEKLFF	TGTGCCAGCAGCTTTCAGGGAACTAATGAAAAACTGTTTTTT	NA	TRBJ1-4	TRBV5-6	NA
CASSQSQLGLGNTIYF	TGCGCCAGCAGCCAAAGCCAACTGGGTTTAGGAAACACCATATATTTT	NA	TRBJ1-3	TRBV4-1	NA
CAWSVGQGREKLFF	TGTGCCTGGAGTGTAGGGCAGGGTCGGGAAAAACTGTTTTTT	NA	TRBJ1-4	TRBV30	NA
CASSSTGVPPYEQYF	TGTGCCAGCAGTTCAACAGGGGTACCCCCCTACGAGCAGTACTTC	TRBD1	TRBJ2-7	TRBV6-5	NA
CASSLNTGRADGYTF	TGTGCCAGCAGCTTAAATACAGGGCGAGCGGACGGCTACACCTTC	NA	TRBJ1-2	TRBV7-3	NA
CKGGVHNEKLFF	TGTAAAGGGGGGGTCCATAATGAAAAACTGTTTTTT	NA	TRBJ1-4	TRBV6-6	NA
CASSLAQSNTEAFF	TGTGCCAGCAGCTTAGCGCAGTCGAACACTGAAGCTTTCTTT	NA	TRBJ1-1	TRBV7-6	NA
CAWKRTGVSPLHF	TGTGCCTGGAAGAGGACAGGGGTTTCACCCCTCCACTTT	TRBD1	TRBJ1-6	TRBV30	NA
CASGLPFGAGEQDTQYF	TGTGCTAGTGGTTTGCCCTTCGGAGCGGGGGAGCAAGATACGCAGTATTTT	TRBD2	TRBJ2-3	TRBV12-5	NA
CASSYPGGETEAFF	TGTGCCAGTAGTTACCCAGGGGGAGAAACTGAAGCTTTCTTT	TRBD1	TRBJ1-1	TRBV19	NA
CATSEGPTGELFF	TGTGCCACCAGTGAAGGACCGACCGGGGAGCTGTTTTTT	NA	TRBJ2-2	TRBV24-1	once
CASTQGGGWIEAFF	TGTGCCAGCACTCAAGGGGGGGGATGGATTGAAGCTTTCTTT	NA	TRBJ1-1	TRBV6-5	NA
CASSLGTVGNTIYF	TGTGCCAGCAGCTTAGGGACGGTTGGAAACACCATATATTTT	NA	TRBJ1-3	TRBV7-9	NA
CASRIFPGELFF	TGTGCCAGTAGAATATTTCCCGGGGAGCTGTTTTTT	NA	TRBJ2-2	TRBV19	NA
CASRGGFLKNIQYF	TGTGCCAGCAGGGGGGGCTTTCTGAAAAACATTCAGTACTTC	NA	TRBJ2-4	TRBV27	NA
CASSYSSGGNYNEQFF	TGCGCCAGCAGCTATTCTAGCGGGGGGAACTACAATGAGCAGTTCTTC	TRBD2	TRBJ2-1	TRBV5-1	NA